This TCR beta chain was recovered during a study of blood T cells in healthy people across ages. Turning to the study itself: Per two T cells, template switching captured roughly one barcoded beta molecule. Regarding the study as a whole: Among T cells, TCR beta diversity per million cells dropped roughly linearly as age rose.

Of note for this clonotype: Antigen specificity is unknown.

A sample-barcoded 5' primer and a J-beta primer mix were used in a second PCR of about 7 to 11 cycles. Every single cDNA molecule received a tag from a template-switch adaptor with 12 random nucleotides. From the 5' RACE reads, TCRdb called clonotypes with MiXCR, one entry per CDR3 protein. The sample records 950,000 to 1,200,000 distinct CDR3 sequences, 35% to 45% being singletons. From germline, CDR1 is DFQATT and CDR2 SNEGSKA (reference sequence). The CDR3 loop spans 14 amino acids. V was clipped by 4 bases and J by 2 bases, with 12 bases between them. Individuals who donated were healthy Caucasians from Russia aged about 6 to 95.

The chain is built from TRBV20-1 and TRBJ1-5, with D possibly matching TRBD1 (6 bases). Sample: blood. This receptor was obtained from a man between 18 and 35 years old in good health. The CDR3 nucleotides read TGCAGTGCTAACAGGGCAGGGGGCAATCAGCCCCAGCATTTT. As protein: CSANRAGGNQPQHF.